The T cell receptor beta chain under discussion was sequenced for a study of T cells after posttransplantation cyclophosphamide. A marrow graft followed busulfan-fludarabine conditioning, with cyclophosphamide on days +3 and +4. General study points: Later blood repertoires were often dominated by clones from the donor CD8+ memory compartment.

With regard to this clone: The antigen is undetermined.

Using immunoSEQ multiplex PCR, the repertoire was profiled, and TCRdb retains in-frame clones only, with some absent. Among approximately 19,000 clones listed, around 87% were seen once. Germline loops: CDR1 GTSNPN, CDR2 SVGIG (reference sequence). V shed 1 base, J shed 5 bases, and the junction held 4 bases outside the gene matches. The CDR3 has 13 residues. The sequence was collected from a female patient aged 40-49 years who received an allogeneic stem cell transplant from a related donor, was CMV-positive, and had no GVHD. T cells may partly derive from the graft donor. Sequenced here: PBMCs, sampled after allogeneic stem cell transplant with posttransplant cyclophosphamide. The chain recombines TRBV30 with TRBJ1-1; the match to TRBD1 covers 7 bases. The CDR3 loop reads CAWSGPRGTEAFF. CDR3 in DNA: TGTGCCTGGAGTGGACCCAGGGGGACTGAAGCTTTCTTT.